Sequencing of this TCR beta chain was carried out in a study of T cell changes during pregnancy in multiple sclerosis. The CDR3 length is 17 residues. Trimming cost V 6 bases and J 5 bases, with 22 bases left between them. The V gene's germline CDR1 is MGHRA and CDR2 YSYEKL. Repertoires were generated with immunoSEQ multiplex PCR, while TCRdb's copy carries only in-frame clones and drops some. Of about 36,000 clones in the sample, approximately 92% were seen once. Only a few counts were recorded for this clone. The gene calls are TRBV4-1 and TRBJ1-4; D is unclear. This clonotype was sampled from a female donor with multiple sclerosis, enrolled in a pregnancy study. Source material: PBMCs (not recorded whether the cells were cultured). Here the CDR3 reads CASSLRRTGLKNEKLFF. CDR3 DNA sequence: TGCGCCAGCAGTCTCAGGAGGACCGGCCTTAAGAATGAAAAACTGTTTTTT.